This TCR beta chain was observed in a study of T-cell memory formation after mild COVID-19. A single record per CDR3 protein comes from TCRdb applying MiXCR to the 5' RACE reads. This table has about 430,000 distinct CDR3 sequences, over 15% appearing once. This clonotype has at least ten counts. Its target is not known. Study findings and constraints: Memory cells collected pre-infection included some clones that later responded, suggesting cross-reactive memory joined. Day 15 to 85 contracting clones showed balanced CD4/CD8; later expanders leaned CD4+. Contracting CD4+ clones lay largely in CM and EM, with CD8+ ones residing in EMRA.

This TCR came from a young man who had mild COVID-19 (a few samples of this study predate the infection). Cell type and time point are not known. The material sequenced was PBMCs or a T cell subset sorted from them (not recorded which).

The CDR3 sequence: CASGERTGNAGELFF. CDR3 DNA: TGCGCCAGCGGGGAGCGGACAGGGAATGCCGGGGAGCTGTTTTTT. This chain links TRBV5-1 with TRBJ2-2, with 8 positions matching TRBD1. The germline V gene encodes CDR1 SGHRS and CDR2 YFSETQ. V lost 7 bases and J lost 6; bases outside the gene matches: 11. This CDR3 has 15 residues.